This is a list of T cell receptor beta chains from one sample in a study of cytomegalovirus exposure and HLA in healthy donors. This table comes from immunoSEQ multiplex PCR, and its TCRdb copy is limited to in-frame clones, with some not included. The profile covers approximately 160,000 clones, with around 96% appearing a single time and 0.89% taken by the ten largest. Sample: PBMCs. The receptor set was obtained from a woman aged 18-29 years in good health and CMV-seronegative. Each CDR3 is given with its conserved first and last residue. Each record gives: CDR3 protein, CDR3 DNA, J gene, D gene, clone size, V gene. The D gene is left open where the match is weak. Clone size is shown for a subset of rows, as once, few, many or a class of expanded clone.

CDR3aa: CASSLLPGQGTNYGYTF
CDR3nt: TGCGCCAGCAGCTTATTGCCGGGACAGGGAACTAACTATGGCTACACCTTC
j_gene: TRBJ1-2
d_gene: TRBD1
abundance: .
v_gene: TRBV5-1

CDR3aa: CASSQDRENRRELFF
CDR3nt: TGCGCCAGCAGCCAAGATCGGGAAAATAGACGGGAGCTGTTTTTT
j_gene: TRBJ2-2
d_gene: .
abundance: .
v_gene: TRBV4-3

CDR3aa: CASTPDRALNSPLHF
CDR3nt: TGTGCCAGCACCCCGGACAGGGCCCTAAATTCACCCCTCCACTTT
j_gene: TRBJ1-6
d_gene: TRBD1
abundance: .
v_gene: TRBV6-5

CDR3aa: CASSLAAGVPLHF
CDR3nt: TGTGCCAGCAGCTTAGCCGCAGGGGTTCCCCTCCACTTT
j_gene: TRBJ1-6
d_gene: .
abundance: .
v_gene: TRBV13

CDR3aa: CASSSDRRELFF
CDR3nt: TGTGCCAGCAGCTCCGACAGGCGGGAGCTGTTTTTT
j_gene: TRBJ2-2
d_gene: .
abundance: .
v_gene: TRBV7-9

CDR3aa: CASRLKTGVSNTEAFF
CDR3nt: TGCGCCAGCAGGCTTAAGACAGGGGTCTCAAACACTGAAGCTTTCTTT
j_gene: TRBJ1-1
d_gene: TRBD1
abundance: .
v_gene: TRBV5-1

CDR3aa: CASSFLFPGGLGANVLTF
CDR3nt: TGTGCCAGCAGCTTCTTATTTCCAGGGGGCCTTGGGGCCAACGTCCTGACTTTC
j_gene: TRBJ2-6
d_gene: TRBD1
abundance: .
v_gene: TRBV11-2

CDR3aa: CACVVGGVFSQYF
CDR3nt: TGTGCCTGCGTCGTAGGGGGCGTTTTTTCGCAGTATTTT
j_gene: TRBJ2-3
d_gene: TRBD1
abundance: .
v_gene: TRBV30

CDR3aa: CASSFTSGTTDTQYF
CDR3nt: TGTGCCAGCAGCTTTACTAGCGGAACCACAGATACGCAGTATTTT
j_gene: TRBJ2-3
d_gene: TRBD2
abundance: many
v_gene: TRBV11-2

CDR3aa: CSVGRGDTEAFF
CDR3nt: TGCAGCGTCGGCAGGGGGGACACTGAAGCTTTCTTT
j_gene: TRBJ1-1
d_gene: TRBD1
abundance: .
v_gene: TRBV29-1

CDR3aa: CASSASGTVYNEQFF
CDR3nt: TGTGCCAGCAGCGCATCCGGGACAGTCTACAATGAGCAGTTCTTC
j_gene: TRBJ2-1
d_gene: TRBD1
abundance: .
v_gene: TRBV9

CDR3aa: CASSTDSLDNGYTF
CDR3nt: TGTGCCAGCAGCACGGACAGTCTGGACAATGGCTACACCTTC
j_gene: TRBJ1-2
d_gene: .
abundance: .
v_gene: TRBV5-4

CDR3aa: CASSFVAGGTDTQYF
CDR3nt: TGTGCCAGCAGCTTTGTGGCGGGCGGCACAGATACGCAGTATTTT
j_gene: TRBJ2-3
d_gene: .
abundance: .
v_gene: TRBV7-2

CDR3aa: CASSPPLISLRVTGYGYTF
CDR3nt: TGTGCCAGCTCACCACCTCTCATCTCACTCAGGGTCACCGGATATGGCTACACCTTC
j_gene: TRBJ1-2
d_gene: .
abundance: .
v_gene: TRBV18

CDR3aa: CAISDFYSGGGSYNEQFF
CDR3nt: TGTGCCATCAGTGATTTTTATTCGGGGGGTGGATCCTACAATGAGCAGTTCTTC
j_gene: TRBJ2-1
d_gene: TRBD2
abundance: .
v_gene: TRBV10-3

CDR3aa: CASSESPTSGGYNEQFF
CDR3nt: TGTGCCAGCAGTGAATCCCCGACTAGCGGGGGGTACAATGAGCAGTTCTTC
j_gene: TRBJ2-1
d_gene: TRBD2
abundance: .
v_gene: TRBV25-1

CDR3aa: CASSRWGGNTGELFF
CDR3nt: TGTGCCAGTAGTAGGTGGGGCGGGAACACCGGGGAGCTGTTTTTT
j_gene: TRBJ2-2
d_gene: .
abundance: once
v_gene: TRBV19

CDR3aa: CASSEITGAYNEQFF
CDR3nt: TGTGCCAGCAGTGAAATAACAGGAGCTTACAATGAGCAGTTCTTC
j_gene: TRBJ2-1
d_gene: .
abundance: .
v_gene: TRBV2

CDR3aa: CASSRTGEGEKLFF
CDR3nt: TGCGCCAGCAGCCGCACAGGGGAAGGTGAAAAACTGTTTTTT
j_gene: TRBJ1-4
d_gene: TRBD1
abundance: .
v_gene: TRBV5-1

CDR3aa: CASSLSFFRQGVINEQFF
CDR3nt: TGTGCCAGCAGCCTATCCTTCTTCCGACAGGGGGTGATCAATGAGCAGTTCTTC
j_gene: TRBJ2-1
d_gene: TRBD1
abundance: .
v_gene: TRBV27

CDR3aa: CASSAGRLINYGYTF
CDR3nt: TGTGCCAGCAGCGCGGGACGGTTGATTAACTATGGCTACACCTTC
j_gene: TRBJ1-2
d_gene: .
abundance: .
v_gene: TRBV5-4

CDR3aa: CASSEGEFYGYTF
CDR3nt: TGCGCCAGCAGTGAGGGGGAATTCTATGGCTACACCTTC
j_gene: TRBJ1-2
d_gene: .
abundance: .
v_gene: TRBV5-1

CDR3aa: CASSFVTGSEQYF
CDR3nt: TGTGCCAGCAGCTTCGTAACAGGGTCCGAGCAGTACTTC
j_gene: TRBJ2-7
d_gene: .
abundance: .
v_gene: TRBV5-5